This T cell receptor beta chain came from a study of breast tumors, draining lymph nodes, adjacent tissues. Whole-study findings and limits: Luminal-like breast cancer showed significantly greater tumor-nontumor repertoire similarity than basal-like breast cancer did.

In TCRdb, the multiplex PCR reads were re-called with MiXCR into one record per CDR3 protein. The repertoire holds about 180,000 distinct CDR3 sequences, with roughly a third as singletons. About this clonotype: Its antigen remains unidentified.

With 5 bases removed from V and 4 bases from J, the gap between germline ends came to 11 bases. Germline CDR1 is SGHNT and CDR2 is YENEEA. CDR3 length equals 13 residues. The lymph nodes were axillary draining lymph nodes from breast cancer patients. The receptor's source is a female donor with breast cancer. Some clones in this sample may be carry-over from other donors' samples. The source material was axillary lymph node tissue. The chain is built from TRBV11-3 and TRBJ1-1; D remains ambiguous. As DNA, the CDR3 is TGTGCCAGCAGCCCAGTTTTAAGCACTGAAGCTTTCTTT. Translating it yields CASSPVLSTEAFF.